These T cell receptor beta chains were read from a single sample in a study of T cells after somatic rescue of genetic block. Clones were sequenced by immunoSEQ multiplex PCR, and TCRdb holds only the in-frame ones, with some missing. Among 95,000 to 120,000 clones listed, about 89% were seen once. The sequencing sample was made of peripheral blood mononuclear cells (PBMCs). The receptors here all came from a woman between 18 and 29 years old. CDR3s include the opening cysteine and the closing phenylalanine or tryptophan. Fields, in order: clone size, V gene, D gene, J gene, CDR3 protein, CDR3 DNA. D genes are given only for firm matches. Expanded clones get a size class; other rows say once, few or many, or leave the size out.

clone_size: .; v_call: TRBV5-1; d_call: .; j_call: TRBJ1-1; cdr3_aa: CASSLREGMNTEAFF; cdr3_nt: TGCGCCAGCAGCTTACGCGAAGGCATGAACACTGAAGCTTTCTTT
clone_size: .; v_call: TRBV7-9; d_call: TRBD1; j_call: TRBJ2-3; cdr3_aa: CASSSERTGGETDTQYF; cdr3_nt: TGTGCCAGCAGCTCAGAGAGGACAGGGGGCGAAACAGATACGCAGTATTTT
clone_size: .; v_call: TRBV5-6; d_call: .; j_call: TRBJ2-1; cdr3_aa: CASSWRGSPYNEQFF; cdr3_nt: TGTGCCAGCAGTTGGCGGGGTTCCCCCTACAATGAGCAGTTCTTC
clone_size: once; v_call: TRBV27; d_call: .; j_call: TRBJ1-5; cdr3_aa: CASSLVGNSNQPQHF; cdr3_nt: TGTGCCAGCAGTTTAGTGGGGAATAGCAATCAGCCCCAGCATTTT
clone_size: .; v_call: TRBV6-1; d_call: .; j_call: TRBJ1-1; cdr3_aa: CASKDGNTEAFF; cdr3_nt: TGTGCCAGCAAGGACGGGAACACTGAAGCTTTCTTT
clone_size: .; v_call: TRBV7-2; d_call: .; j_call: TRBJ1-4; cdr3_aa: CASSFGHGREKLFF; cdr3_nt: TGTGCCAGCAGCTTTGGACACGGGCGCGAAAAACTGTTTTTT
clone_size: .; v_call: TRBV27; d_call: TRBD1; j_call: TRBJ1-3; cdr3_aa: CASRETGGTGNTIYF; cdr3_nt: TGTGCCAGCAGGGAAACAGGGGGCACTGGAAACACCATATATTTT
clone_size: .; v_call: TRBV18; d_call: .; j_call: TRBJ2-2; cdr3_aa: CASSRDSLNTGELFF; cdr3_nt: TGTGCCAGCTCACGGGACTCTCTGAACACCGGGGAGCTGTTTTTT
clone_size: once; v_call: TRBV4-3; d_call: .; j_call: TRBJ2-2; cdr3_aa: CASSQGGGELFF; cdr3_nt: TGCGCCAGCAGCCAAGGCGGCGGGGAGCTGTTTTTT
clone_size: .; v_call: TRBV4-2; d_call: .; j_call: TRBJ1-2; cdr3_aa: CASSQDARATSINYGYTF; cdr3_nt: TGTGCCAGCAGCCAAGATGCCAGGGCGACGTCCATCAACTATGGCTACACCTTC
clone_size: .; v_call: TRBV5-1; d_call: .; j_call: TRBJ2-7; cdr3_aa: CASSLTGGGGGEQYF; cdr3_nt: TGCGCCAGCAGCTTGACCGGGGGCGGAGGCGGCGAGCAGTACTTC
clone_size: once; v_call: TRBV9; d_call: .; j_call: TRBJ1-5; cdr3_aa: CASSGTGSNQPQHF; cdr3_nt: TGTGCCAGCAGCGGTACAGGGAGCAATCAGCCCCAGCATTTT
clone_size: .; v_call: TRBV9; d_call: TRBD2; j_call: TRBJ2-2; cdr3_aa: CASSVSGGSTGELFF; cdr3_nt: TGTGCCAGCAGCGTAAGCGGGGGCTCCACCGGGGAGCTGTTTTTT
clone_size: .; v_call: TRBV7-2; d_call: TRBD1; j_call: TRBJ2-4; cdr3_aa: CASSLRTGYDIQYF; cdr3_nt: TGTGCCAGCAGCTTGAGGACAGGGTATGACATTCAGTACTTC
clone_size: few; v_call: TRBV7-2; d_call: .; j_call: TRBJ1-6; cdr3_aa: CASSLDSSPLHF; cdr3_nt: TGTGCCAGCAGCTTAGACAGTTCACCCCTCCACTTT
clone_size: .; v_call: TRBV11-3; d_call: .; j_call: TRBJ1-2; cdr3_aa: CASSSGLLYGYTF; cdr3_nt: TGTGCCAGCAGCTCAGGACTCCTGTATGGCTACACCTTC
clone_size: .; v_call: TRBV7-2; d_call: TRBD1; j_call: TRBJ1-6; cdr3_aa: CASSVGTANNSPLHF; cdr3_nt: TGTGCCAGCAGCGTCGGGACAGCAAACAATTCACCCCTCCACTTT
clone_size: .; v_call: TRBV11-2; d_call: .; j_call: TRBJ1-6; cdr3_aa: CASSFRRDGNSPLHF; cdr3_nt: TGTGCCAGCAGCTTCCGAAGGGACGGTAATTCACCCCTCCACTTT
clone_size: .; v_call: TRBV6-1; d_call: TRBD1; j_call: TRBJ1-4; cdr3_aa: CASGAATGAEKLFF; cdr3_nt: TGTGCCAGCGGGGCTGCGACAGGGGCTGAAAAACTGTTTTTT
clone_size: .; v_call: TRBV6-1; d_call: TRBD1; j_call: TRBJ1-5; cdr3_aa: CASAGGNQPQHF; cdr3_nt: TGTGCCAGCGCAGGGGGAAATCAGCCCCAGCATTTT
clone_size: .; v_call: TRBV6-5; d_call: .; j_call: TRBJ2-2; cdr3_aa: CASSYSEPITGELFF; cdr3_nt: TGTGCCAGCAGTTACTCGGAACCGATCACCGGGGAGCTGTTTTTT
clone_size: .; v_call: TRBV27; d_call: .; j_call: TRBJ1-2; cdr3_aa: CASSLTGSYGYTF; cdr3_nt: TGTGCCAGCAGTTTAACCGGGAGCTATGGCTACACCTTC
clone_size: .; v_call: TRBV6-1; d_call: TRBD2; j_call: TRBJ2-1; cdr3_aa: CASSLAGGNYNEQFF; cdr3_nt: TGTGCCAGCAGTTTAGCGGGGGGGAATTACAATGAGCAGTTCTTC
clone_size: .; v_call: TRBV5-4; d_call: TRBD1; j_call: TRBJ2-5; cdr3_aa: CASSFVDREETQYF; cdr3_nt: TGTGCCAGCAGCTTTGTGGACAGGGAAGAGACCCAGTACTTC
clone_size: few; v_call: TRBV28; d_call: .; j_call: TRBJ1-6; cdr3_aa: CATLTSSYNSPLHF; cdr3_nt: TGTGCCACCCTCACGAGCTCCTATAATTCACCCCTCCACTTT
clone_size: .; v_call: TRBV7-2; d_call: TRBD1; j_call: TRBJ1-2; cdr3_aa: CASSLGGWTGPSYGYTF; cdr3_nt: TGTGCCAGCAGCTTAGGGGGGTGGACAGGGCCAAGCTATGGCTACACCTTC
clone_size: .; v_call: TRBV18; d_call: TRBD1; j_call: TRBJ2-1; cdr3_aa: CASSPGTGPNEQFF; cdr3_nt: TGTGCCAGCTCCCCTGGGACAGGGCCCAATGAGCAGTTCTTC
clone_size: .; v_call: TRBV5-1; d_call: .; j_call: TRBJ1-1; cdr3_aa: CASSLDLAGTEAFF; cdr3_nt: TGCGCCAGCAGCTTGGATCTGGCGGGCACTGAAGCTTTCTTT
clone_size: .; v_call: TRBV5-1; d_call: TRBD1; j_call: TRBJ1-2; cdr3_aa: CASSPGTDSYGYTF; cdr3_nt: TGCGCCAGCAGCCCCGGGACAGACTCCTATGGCTACACCTTC
clone_size: .; v_call: TRBV5-8; d_call: TRBD2; j_call: TRBJ2-5; cdr3_aa: CASSLSVGGAETQYF; cdr3_nt: TGTGCCAGCAGCTTGAGTGTCGGGGGGGCTGAGACCCAGTACTTC
clone_size: .; v_call: TRBV7-8; d_call: .; j_call: TRBJ1-1; cdr3_aa: CASSLAVVRAEAFF; cdr3_nt: TGTGCCAGCAGCTTAGCCGTCGTGAGGGCGGAAGCTTTCTTT
clone_size: once; v_call: TRBV7-9; d_call: TRBD1; j_call: TRBJ1-1; cdr3_aa: CASSLGALTGMNTEAFF; cdr3_nt: TGTGCCAGCAGCTTGGGGGCGTTGACAGGGATGAACACTGAAGCTTTCTTT
clone_size: once; v_call: TRBV6-6; d_call: .; j_call: TRBJ1-5; cdr3_aa: CASSYRGSNQPQHF; cdr3_nt: TGTGCCAGCAGTTACAGGGGTAGCAATCAGCCCCAGCATTTT
clone_size: .; v_call: TRBV4-1; d_call: .; j_call: TRBJ2-1; cdr3_aa: CASSQAELFEQFF; cdr3_nt: TGCGCCAGCAGCCAAGCGGAGTTGTTTGAGCAGTTCTTC
clone_size: .; v_call: TRBV30; d_call: .; j_call: TRBJ1-2; cdr3_aa: CAWRPITGHYGYTF; cdr3_nt: TGTGCCTGGAGACCTATCACAGGGCACTATGGCTACACCTTC
clone_size: .; v_call: TRBV6-5; d_call: .; j_call: TRBJ1-3; cdr3_aa: CASKMTQSSGNTIYF; cdr3_nt: TGTGCCAGCAAAATGACTCAGAGCTCTGGAAACACCATATATTTT
clone_size: .; v_call: TRBV5-4; d_call: TRBD1; j_call: TRBJ2-7; cdr3_aa: CASSLEGDRGYREQYF; cdr3_nt: TGTGCCAGCAGCTTGGAGGGGGACAGGGGGTATCGCGAGCAGTACTTC